This TCR beta chain originates from a study of siplizumab effects on memory and regulatory T cells. Study-wide results and caveats: For mappable alloreactive CD4+ clones, the mean Treg-derived fraction was about 69% with siplizumab and approximately 27% in controls.

Assay: immunoSEQ multiplex PCR; the TCRdb copy retains only in-frame clones and omits some. The sample includes fewer than 130,000 clones, over 85% seen only once; the top ten take around 1.3%. A word on this clone: No antigen is known for it.

The germline V gene encodes CDR1 ENHRY and CDR2 SYGVKD. V lost 3 bases and J 0 bases, leaving 9 bases between the germline ends. The CDR3 spans 15 residues. This TCR came from a human donor in good health. Sequencing input: CD4+ T cells sorted from blood. J is TRBJ1-5 and V is TRBV10-3; D not resolved. The CDR3 DNA reads TGTGCCATCAGTGAAGGAGCTTATAGCAATCAGCCCCAGCATTTT. This gives the protein CAISEGAYSNQPQHF.